This TCR beta chain was documented in a study of blood T cell repertoires in COVID-19. As for the study in general: Nucleic acid was either cDNA or gDNA, and it came from T cells, B-cell-depleted T cells, or PBMCs.

CDR3 size: 15 residues. From germline, CDR1 is MNHEY and CDR2 SMNVEV (reference sequence). V lost 3 bases to trimming and J lost 4 bases, with 16 bases between them. Original processing methods: Reference gene primer amplification in the assay estimated nucleated cell counts. TCRdb's copy holds only in-frame clones and misses some; the assay was immunoSEQ multiplex PCR. The V and J calls and clone size were taken over from that table, and D and trimming were inferred from the DNA. The data show 200,000 to 300,000 clones, around 84% seen once. V usage is TRBV27 and J usage is TRBJ2-7; weak D call: TRBD1 (6 bases). The sample was peripheral blood. The clonotype was recovered from a woman in her thirties or forties who had recovered from COVID-19. The CDR3 coding sequence is TGTGCCAGCAGTTTTTCAGGGGTAAACCCATACGAGCAGTACTTC. Its protein is CASSFSGVNPYEQYF.